A selection of T cell receptor beta chains follows, all from one sample in a study of OX40 agonist ivuxolimab in advanced cancers. The method was immunoSEQ multiplex PCR; TCRdb's version includes in-frame clones alone and lacks a portion of them. The sample shows some 150,000 clones, 85% to 95% of them seen only once. The sample in question was CD4+ or CD8+ T cells sorted from blood, obtained in a trial of the OX40 agonist ivuxolimab. Receptor source: an adult with an advanced solid tumor such as melanoma, head and neck, liver or kidney cancer. Each CDR3 is given with its conserved first and last residue. The D gene is left open where the match is weak. Clone size is given for some rows only: seen once, a few or many times, or a class if the clone is expanded.

>TRBJ1-5|TRBV7-2|NA|NA
CASSLGTDFSNQPQHF
TGTGCCAGCAGCCTAGGGACCGACTTTAGCAATCAGCCCCAGCATTTT
>TRBJ2-5|TRBV6-5|NA|NA
CASSYARWTETQYF
TGTGCCAGCAGTTACGCGCGGTGGACAGAGACCCAGTACTTC
>TRBJ2-3|TRBV10-2|NA|NA
CASGTTDTQYF
TGCGCCAGCGGGACCACAGATACGCAGTATTTT
>TRBJ2-7|TRBV6-5|NA|NA
CASSPYGDLYEQYF
TGTGCCAGCAGTCCCTACGGGGACCTCTACGAGCAGTACTTC
>TRBJ1-6|TRBV4-2|NA|once
CASSQDPIDNSPLHF
TGTGCCAGCAGCCAAGATCCCATAGACAATTCACCCCTCCACTTT
>TRBJ2-1|TRBV15|TRBD2|NA
CATSSHLADPAYNEQFF
TGTGCCACCAGCAGCCACCTAGCGGACCCGGCCTACAATGAGCAGTTCTTC
>TRBJ2-7|TRBV18|NA|NA
CASSFQANEQYF
TGTGCCAGCTCCTTCCAGGCCAACGAGCAGTACTTC
>TRBJ2-4|TRBV5-6|NA|NA
CASSLVTVAKNIQYF
TGTGCCAGCAGCTTGGTGACAGTAGCCAAAAACATTCAGTACTTC
>TRBJ1-2|TRBV7-8|NA|NA
CASSLGNSAQDGYTF
TGTGCCAGCAGCTTAGGGAACAGTGCCCAGGATGGCTACACCTTC
>TRBJ2-7|TRBV28|TRBD2|NA
CAAAREGGEQYF
TGTGCCGCAGCCAGGGAGGGAGGGGAGCAGTACTTC
>TRBJ1-2|TRBV6-5|NA|NA
CASSYSITRQPYGYTF
TGTGCCAGCAGTTACTCCATTACCCGACAGCCCTATGGCTACACCTTC
>TRBJ2-4|TRBV5-6|TRBD2|NA
CASSLRTLAGGISIQYF
TGTGCCAGCAGCTTGCGTACCCTAGCGGGAGGGATAAGCATTCAGTACTTC
>TRBJ2-7|TRBV18|NA|NA
CASSPSTREQYF
TGTGCCAGCTCACCTTCCACGAGGGAGCAGTACTTC
>TRBJ2-3|TRBV10-3|TRBD2|NA
CAISAGGGTDTQYF
TGTGCCATCAGTGCTGGGGGGGGCACAGATACGCAGTATTTT
>TRBJ2-7|TRBV6-1|TRBD2|NA
CASRGTSVGPYEQYF
TGTGCCAGCAGGGGGACTAGCGTGGGGCCCTACGAGCAGTACTTC
>TRBJ2-1|TRBV29-1|NA|NA
CSARDAAYNEQFF
TGCAGCGCCCGGGACGCTGCCTACAATGAGCAGTTCTTC
>TRBJ1-2|TRBV7-6|TRBD1|NA
CASSPRTGLAGGYTF
TGTGCCAGCAGCCCCCGGACAGGTCTGGCGGGAGGCTACACCTTC
>TRBJ1-1|TRBV7-9|TRBD1|NA
CASSLVPTRQGSSTEAFF
TGTGCCAGCAGCTTAGTCCCCACGCGACAGGGTTCGAGCACTGAAGCTTTCTTT
>TRBJ2-4|TRBV7-9|TRBD1|once
CASSWGQGQNIQYF
TGTGCCAGCAGCTGGGGACAGGGCCAAAACATTCAGTACTTC
>TRBJ2-3|TRBV5-1|NA|NA
CASSRSTDTQYF
TGCGCCAGCAGCCGGAGCACAGATACGCAGTATTTT